Following are 32 T cell receptor beta chains from one sample sequenced in a study of CD8+ T cells in alopecia areata. Treatment described: oral pan-JAK inhibitor, 5-10 mg twice daily. In each case, RNA was isolated and then reverse transcribed into cDNA as the sequencing template. The method was immunoSEQ multiplex PCR; TCRdb's version includes in-frame clones alone and lacks a portion of them. The sample yields 100,000 or so clones, roughly three fifths seen once. This material consisted of CD8+ T cells sorted from blood, taken at approximately week 55, from a patient treated with tofacitinib. These receptors originate from a human donor with alopecia areata.

This chain uses TRBV5-1 with TRBJ1-6; 7 bases map to TRBD1. V shed 0 bases and J 8 bases; nucleotides not matched to a gene: 5. The length of the CDR3 is 15 residues. Germline assignment: CDR1 SGHRS and CDR2 YFSETQ. The CDR3 loop is CASSLAGTVDSPLHF. The CDR3 DNA reads TGCGCCAGCAGCTTGGCCGGGACAGTAGATTCACCCCTCCACTTT.

The CDR3 nucleotides read TGTGCCAGCTGGAAAGGTGTGACAGATACGCAGTATTTT. Amino acids: CASWKGVTDTQYF. This chain connects TRBV27 to TRBJ2-3; D gene unclear. Looked up from germline, CDR1 is MNHEY and CDR2 is SMNVEV (reference sequence). The CDR3 has 13 residues. Trimming pared 8 bases from V and 3 bases from J, leaving 12 bases between.

This rearrangement joins TRBV6-4 to TRBJ1-1, with D unclear. Germline V CDR1 and CDR2: MRHNA, SNTAGT. V lost 5 bases and J 11 bases, leaving 15 bases between the germline ends. This CDR3 is 12 amino acids long. The CDR3 sequence: CASSRHHWDAFF. CDR3 in DNA: TGTGCCAGCAGTAGACACCACTGGGATGCTTTCTTT.

The rearrangement joins TRBV5-1 to TRBJ2-1, with D maybe TRBD2 (5 bases). V lost 4 bases and J lost 3, with 14 bases in between. Per germline, CDR1 SGHRS and CDR2 YFSETQ. The CDR3 sequence is 15 residues long. The CDR3 bases are TGCGCCAGCAGCCAGAGGGAGAGCCTCTACAATGAGCAGTTCTTC. As protein: CASSQRESLYNEQFF.

J is TRBJ1-4 and V is TRBV6-5; TRBD1 is a possible D gene (5 bases). V lost 6 bases and J 3 bases, leaving 11 bases between the germline ends. The V gene's germline CDR1 is MNHEY and CDR2 SVGAGI. There are 14 residues in the CDR3. The CDR3 DNA sequence: TGTGCCAGCAGCAGGGCCGGGGCTAATGAAAAACTGTTTTTT. This translates into CASSRAGANEKLFF.

This chain joins TRBV7-3 and TRBJ2-2, with TRBD2 identical over 8 bases. CDR3 size: 13 residues. Germline V gene lookup returns CDR1 SGHTA and CDR2 FQGTGA. With V trimmed by 5 bases and J by 7 bases, 3 bases remained unmatched. CDR3 protein: CASSPAGGGELFF. The CDR3 region has the DNA TGTGCCAGCAGCCCTGCGGGGGGCGGGGAGCTGTTTTTT. Combining the CDR3 with reference TRBV7-3 and TRBJ2-2 gives the whole variable domain GAGVSQTPSNKVTEKGKYVELRCDPISGHTALYWYRQSLGQGPEFLIYFQGTGAADDSGLPNDRFFAVRPEGSVSTLKIQRTERGDSAVYLCASSPAGGGELFFGEGSRLTVL.

The genes are TRBV9 and TRBJ1-1, with D possibly TRBD1 on 6 matching bases. The CDR3 consists of 15 residues. The V end lost 3 bases, the J end lost 0 bases, and 12 bases lay between the germline ends. Germline V gene lookup returns CDR1 SGDLS and CDR2 YYNGEE. The DNA of the CDR3 is TGTGCCAGCAGCGCGCACCAGGGGATGAACACTGAAGCTTTCTTT. Translating it yields CASSAHQGMNTEAFF.

The J gene is TRBJ1-5, the V gene TRBV19; possible D gene TRBD1, 6 bases. The V gene lost 0 bases and the J gene lost 3 bases, with 12 bases spanning the gap. Germline CDR1 LNHDA, CDR2 SQIVND (reference sequence). The CDR3 loop spans 16 amino acids. CDR3 nucleotides: TGTGCCAGTAGTATAGATCCTTGGGACATCAATCAGCCCCAGCATTTT. It specifies CASSIDPWDINQPQHF.

This clone has more than one count but fewer than ten. This CDR3 is CASSSQRGNYNEQFF. In DNA form, the CDR3 reads TGTGCCAGCAGTTCCCAGCGGGGGAACTACAATGAGCAGTTCTTC. The chain couples TRBV6-5 to TRBJ2-1, with 8 bases aligning to TRBD2. Germline loops: CDR1 MNHEY, CDR2 SVGAGI. V lost 4 bases to trimming and J lost 3 bases; unmatched junction nucleotides: 5. The CDR3 is 15 amino acids.

The chain has TRBV30 and TRBJ2-3; TRBD1 is a possible D gene (6 bases). The V gene lost 3 bases and the J gene lost 6 bases, with 10 bases spanning the gap. Germline V CDR1 and CDR2: GTSNPN, SVGIG (reference sequence). There are 12 residues in the CDR3. CDR3 in amino acids: CAWSAQGDTQYF. In DNA, the CDR3 is TGTGCCTGGAGCGCCCAGGGGGATACGCAGTATTTT. Filled out from reference TRBV30 and TRBJ2-3, the complete variable domain reads SQTIHQWPATLVQPVGSPLSLECTVEGTSNPNLYWYRQAAGRGLQLLFYSVGIGQISSEVPQNLSASRPQDRQFILSSKKLLLSDSGFYLCAWSAQGDTQYFGPGTRLTVL.

This rearrangement joins TRBV9 to TRBJ1-2, with 7 positions matching TRBD1. CDR1 and CDR2 (germline): SGDLS, YYNGEE. Unmatched junction bases numbered 2, after V lost 0 bases and J lost 0 bases. The CDR3 is made up of 15 amino acids. The CDR3 DNA reads TGTGCCAGCAGCGTAGGGGACAGCCCTAACTATGGCTACACCTTC. It yields the protein CASSVGDSPNYGYTF.

The rearrangement uses TRBV29-1 and TRBJ2-1, with D uncertain. Trimming cost V 2 bases and J 7 bases, with 12 bases left between them. CDR3 size: 13 residues. Germline CDR1 SQVTM, CDR2 ANQGSEA. The CDR3 DNA reads TGCAGCGTTGAAAAACAGAGGCCGAATGAGCAGTTCTTC. This sequence encodes CSVEKQRPNEQFF.

This chain joins TRBV10-3 and TRBJ1-1; D is unresolved. The CDR3 contains 14 residues. The germline gives CDR1 ENHRY, CDR2 SYGVKD. The V and J ends lost 0 bases and 2 bases respectively, with 7 bases between them. For the CDR3, the DNA is TGTGCCATCAGTGAGTCAGCAGGAAACACTGAAGCTTTCTTT. Translated: CAISESAGNTEAFF.

This clone has only a few counts. V is TRBV5-1 and J is TRBJ2-7; 8 bases are a match to TRBD1. Germline CDR1 and CDR2: SGHRS and YFSETQ. Trimming took 4 bases from V and 3 from J; bases not matched to a gene: 9. CDR3 length: 15 amino acids. CDR3 sequence reads: CASSPQTGVDYEQYF. DNA of the CDR3: TGCGCCAGCAGCCCCCAGACAGGGGTAGACTACGAGCAGTACTTC.

This rearrangement joins TRBV6-5 to TRBJ2-7; the D gene is possibly TRBD1 (5 bases). Germline values: CDR1 MNHEY, CDR2 SVGAGI. The CDR3 length is 13 residues. The V and J ends lost 6 bases and 0 bases respectively, with 9 bases between them. CDR3 nucleotides: TGTGCCAGCAGCCACAGGCGCTCCTACGAGCAGTACTTC. As protein: CASSHRRSYEQYF.

This chain connects TRBV12-5 to TRBJ1-2; possibly TRBD1 for D (5 bases). The V and J ends lost 2 bases and 4 bases respectively, with 11 bases between them. There are 14 residues in the CDR3. The germline CDR1 and CDR2 sequences are LGHNT and FRNRAP. CDR3 sequence: CASGLMQGGYGYTF. The DNA of the CDR3 is TGTGCTAGTGGTTTGATGCAGGGCGGCTATGGCTACACCTTC.

The chain couples TRBV7-9 to TRBJ2-7; D assignment may be TRBD1 or TRBD2 (5 bases each). CDR3 length: 11 amino acids. Germline CDR1 and CDR2: SEHNR and FQNEAQ (reference sequence). V was pared by 3 bases and J by 5 bases, with 5 bases between. The CDR3 bases are TGTGCCAGCAGCTTGGGGGACGAGCAGTACTTC. Amino acids: CASSLGDEQYF.

This clone was detected only a few times. The CDR3 sequence: CASSLNYNEQFF. The CDR3 region has the DNA TGTGCCAGCAGCCTGAACTACAATGAGCAGTTCTTC. The chain employs TRBV13 and TRBJ2-1; D not certain. Germline V gene sequence: CDR1 PRHDT, CDR2 FYEKMQ (reference sequence). Trimming left V 5 bases short and J 3 bases short, with 5 bases between. There are 12 residues in the CDR3.

The chain links TRBV6-5 to TRBJ2-7; D gene uncertain. This CDR3 is built from 15 residues. V lost 0 bases to trimming and J lost 3 bases, with 12 bases between them. Germline V gene data show CDR1 as MNHEY and CDR2 as SVGAGI. DNA of the CDR3: TGTGCCAGCAGTTACTCGAGTGCAGGAATCTACGAGCAGTACTTC. Its protein product is CASSYSSAGIYEQYF.

The gene calls are TRBV27 and TRBJ2-5; maybe TRBD1 (6 bases). Between the trimmed V and J ends, which lost 8 bases and 5 bases, there was a span of 12 bases. The CDR3 loop spans 12 amino acids. The V gene's germline CDR1 is MNHEY and CDR2 SMNVEV (reference sequence). The CDR3: CASYNQGETQYF. The CDR3 nucleotides read TGTGCCAGCTATAACCAGGGGGAGACCCAGTACTTC.

The V gene is TRBV29-1, the J gene TRBJ2-5; D is perhaps TRBD1 (6 bases). Trimming removed 1 base at V and 11 bases at J, with 11 bases between. The germline gives CDR1 SQVTM, CDR2 ANQGSEA. The CDR3 has 11 residues. The CDR3 loop is CSVEVQGEQYF. Written as DNA, the CDR3 is TGCAGCGTTGAAGTACAGGGAGAGCAGTACTTC.

In its sample, this clone was seen once. The chain carries TRBV27 and TRBJ2-1; D is uncertain. Germline V CDR1 and CDR2: MNHEY, SMNVEV (reference sequence). V was trimmed by 4 bases and J by 2 bases, leaving 15 bases between them. The CDR3 is 16 amino acids. The CDR3 region has the DNA TGTGCCAGCAGTTCTACCGACCGCGCACCCTACAATGAGCAGTTCTTC. Its translation: CASSSTDRAPYNEQFF.

In the case of this clone: Other nucleotide sequences from this sample produce the same CDR3. The J gene is TRBJ1-5, the V gene TRBV5-6; D is unresolved. V gave up 2 bases and J gave up 4 bases, with 13 bases separating them. There are 15 residues in the CDR3. CDR1 and CDR2 (germline): SGHDT, YYEEEE. The CDR3, as DNA: TGTGCCAGCAGCTTTGGGCGCAGCGTTAATCAGCCCCAGCATTTT. It codes for CASSFGRSVNQPQHF. The full variable domain, its missing parts supplied by reference TRBV5-6 and TRBJ1-5, is DAGVTQSPTHLIKTRGQQVTLRCSPKSGHDTVSWYQQALGQGPQFIFQYYEEEERQRGNFPDRFSGHQFPNYSSELNVNALLLGDSALYLCASSFGRSVNQPQHFGDGTRLSIL.

The chain combines TRBV15 with TRBJ2-2; D perhaps matches TRBD1 (6 bases). CDR3 length: 14 amino acids. The germline CDR1 and CDR2 sequences are LNHNV and YYDKDF (reference sequence). V was pared by 7 bases and J by 7 bases, with 16 bases between. The CDR3: CATNGLAGVGELFF. DNA for the CDR3: TGTGCCACCAATGGTTTAGCAGGGGTCGGGGAGCTGTTTTTT.

The chain carries TRBV27 and TRBJ2-7; D might be TRBD1 or TRBD2, each matching 5 bases. The V and J ends lost 6 bases and 2 bases respectively, with 11 bases between them. The CDR3 is made up of 13 amino acids. Germline-derived CDR1 and CDR2 are MNHEY and SMNVEV (reference sequence). The CDR3 DNA reads TGTGCCAGCAGCCGGGGACGGCCCTACGAGCAGTACTTC. Residues: CASSRGRPYEQYF.

CDR3 nucleotides: TGTGCCAATAGGCCCAGCGGGGGTCCAGATACGCAGTATTTT. Protein sequence: CANRPSGGPDTQYF. The J gene is TRBJ2-3, the V gene TRBV2; 8 bases agree with TRBD2. There are 14 residues in the CDR3. With V trimmed by 10 bases and J by 4 bases, 10 bases remained unmatched. From germline, CDR1 is SNHLY and CDR2 FYNNEI.

This chain uses TRBV5-6 with TRBJ2-2; no clear D gene. Per the germline V gene, CDR1 is SGHDT and CDR2 is YYEEEE. The CDR3 is 14 amino acids. The V and J ends lost 0 bases and 1 base respectively, with 4 bases between them. For the CDR3, the DNA is TGTGCCAGCAGCTTGGCCAGGAACACCGGGGAGCTGTTTTTT. Protein sequence: CASSLARNTGELFF.

The V gene is TRBV10-3, the J gene TRBJ1-2, with 8 bases matching TRBD1. The CDR3 extends over 16 amino acids. The germline gives CDR1 ENHRY, CDR2 SYGVKD. The V and J ends lost 0 bases and 8 bases, in that order; junction bases with no gene match: 11. The CDR3 reads CAISESGTGGGEGYTF. Written as DNA, the CDR3 is TGTGCCATCAGTGAGTCCGGGACAGGCGGGGGAGAAGGCTACACCTTC.

CDR3 sequence reads: CATSRQRRRKRDEQYF. Written as DNA, the CDR3 is TGTGCCACCAGCCGGCAGAGGAGACGCAAGCGGGACGAGCAGTACTTC. J is TRBJ2-7 and V is TRBV15; D is perhaps TRBD2 (6 bases). Per the germline V gene, CDR1 is LNHNV and CDR2 is YYDKDF (reference sequence). CDR3 length: 16 residues. V gave up 5 bases and J gave up 5 bases, with 22 bases separating them.

V and J are TRBV29-1 and TRBJ2-7; D gene uncertain. The CDR3 covers 11 residues. Germline values: CDR1 SQVTM, CDR2 ANQGSEA. Trimming took off 2 bases at V and 6 bases at J, with 8 bases between the two ends. The CDR3 region has the DNA TGCAGCGTTGAACACGATGCCGAGCAGTACTTC. Translating it yields CSVEHDAEQYF.

This sequence joins TRBV6-6 and TRBJ1-6; D unresolved. There are 13 residues in the CDR3. Germline CDR1 MNHNY, CDR2 SVGAGI (reference sequence). The V end lost 7 bases, the J end lost 7 bases, and 11 bases lay between the germline ends. The CDR3 region is CASIKSTNSPLHF. The CDR3 region has the DNA TGTGCCAGCATAAAGTCCACAAATTCACCCCTCCACTTT.

This chain connects TRBV15 to TRBJ2-1; no firm D call. The CDR3 has 13 amino acids. Trimming cost V 7 bases and J 5 bases, with 12 bases left between them. The germline V gene has CDR1 LNHNV and CDR2 YYDKDF (reference sequence). The CDR3 DNA sequence: TGTGCCACCAAGGGCCAGGAAAACAATGAGCAGTTCTTC. Translating it yields CATKGQENNEQFF. The whole variable domain, remainder taken from reference TRBV15 and TRBJ2-1, is DAMVIQNPRYQVTQFGKPVTLSCSQTLNHNVMYWYQQKSSQAPKLLFHYYDKDFNNEADTPDNFQSRRPNTSFCFLDIRSPGLGDTAMYLCATKGQENNEQFFGPGTRLTVL.